These 18 T cell receptor beta chains share one sample of origin, sequenced in a study of cytomegalovirus exposure and HLA in healthy donors (dated by TCRdb to 2016 to 2017). To prepare the library, the immunoSEQ multiplex PCR assay was applied. The multiplex PCR relied on a mix of 60 forward primers for TCR Vbeta segments and 13 reverse primers for TCR Jbeta segments. In TCRdb, the immuneACCESS table is reduced to in-frame sequences with V and J assigned. These tables do not hold every clone; where another copy was compared, an unresolved V gene accounts for under half, and the others remain unexplained. This sample comprises 85,000 to 130,000 clones, roughly 80% of them detected only once. Together, the top ten hold roughly 1.6% of the sample. Sequenced sample: PBMCs. These receptors were obtained from a man aged 50-60 years in good health and CMV-seronegative.

As concerns this clone: A read error is likely, as this CDR3 ends without the conserved phenylalanine or tryptophan. The chain is built from TRBV4-1 and TRBJ1-5, with 8 bases identical to TRBD1. V lost 3 bases and J lost 7; bases outside the gene matches: 8. This CDR3 has 15 amino acids. CDR1 and CDR2 from the germline V gene are MGHRA and YSYEKL. CDR3 residues: CASSQVQQGDQPQHL. CDR3 in DNA: TGCGCCAGCAGCCAGGTACAACAGGGGGACCAGCCCCAGCATCTT.

J is TRBJ2-2 and V is TRBV21-1; the table names TRBD2, a call not compared with the DNA. TRBV21-1 is flagged as a pseudogene. The CDR3 runs 14 residues. The CDR3 sequence is CASRGGDGTGELFF. CDR3 nucleotides: TGTGCCAGCAGGGGGGGGGACGGCACCGGGGAGCTGTTTTTT.

This clone was counted only a few times. Within the sample, other DNA sequences also encode this same CDR3. The J gene is TRBJ2-7, the V gene TRBV28; 8 bases line up with TRBD2. The CDR3 runs 13 residues. CDR1 and CDR2 (germline): MDHEN, SYDVKM. J gave up 5 bases and V 5 bases, and 5 bases lay outside the gene matches. The chain's CDR3 is CASSRPGLDEQYV. For the CDR3, the DNA is TGTGCCAGCAGTCGACCGGGACTAGACGAGCAGTACGTC.

The chain couples TRBV11-1 to TRBJ2-1; TRBD2 matches at 7 bases. With V trimmed by 8 bases and J by 6 bases, 10 bases remained unmatched. Germline values: CDR1 SGHAT, CDR2 FQDESV (reference sequence). This CDR3 is 14 amino acids long. CDR3 amino acids: CASHPGTTTNEQFF. CDR3 in DNA: TGTGCCAGCCACCCCGGGACTACGACCAATGAGCAGTTCTTC.

This rearrangement joins TRBV7-3 to TRBJ2-1; 9 nucleotides match TRBD2. The CDR3 has 15 residues. V lost 2 bases, J lost 3 bases, and 2 bases stayed unmatched. Germline V gives CDR1 SGHTA, CDR2 FQGTGA. CDR3 nucleotide sequence: TGTGCCAGCAGCTTAGGAGCGGGGGGCTACAATGAGCAGTTCTTC. This sequence encodes CASSLGAGGYNEQFF.

The rearrangement links TRBV7-6 to TRBJ2-7; 9 nucleotides line up with TRBD1. This CDR3 is built from 16 residues. Germline loops: CDR1 SGHVS, CDR2 FNYEAQ. J was trimmed by 2 bases and V by 0 bases; bases with no gene match: 5. The CDR3 DNA reads as TGTGCCAGCAGCTTAGCGCTGGACAGGGGACCCTACGAGCAGTACTTC. It encodes CASSLALDRGPYEQYF.

The chain links TRBV7-3 to TRBJ2-5; 9 bases line up with TRBD2. The CDR3 covers 14 residues. J lost 1 base, V lost 3 bases, and 0 bases had no gene match. The germline gives CDR1 SGHTA, CDR2 FQGTGA. CDR3 sequence: CASSFSGGQETQYF. The CDR3 DNA sequence: TGTGCCAGCAGCTTTAGCGGGGGCCAAGAGACCCAGTACTTC. Complete variable domain (other parts from reference TRBV7-3 and TRBJ2-5): GAGVSQTPSNKVTEKGKYVELRCDPISGHTALYWYRQSLGQGPEFLIYFQGTGAADDSGLPNDRFFAVRPEGSVSTLKIQRTERGDSAVYLCASSFSGGQETQYFGPGTRLLVL.

The V gene is TRBV6-1, the J gene TRBJ1-1, with TRBD1 identical over 7 bases. The CDR3 spans 11 residues. The V gene's germline CDR1 is MNHNS and CDR2 SASEGT. The ends lost 7 bases at V and 11 bases at J; junction bases unmatched: 7. This CDR3 reads CASTIQGIAFF. CDR3 nucleotide sequence: TGTGCCAGCACCATACAGGGGATCGCTTTCTTT.

The rearrangement uses TRBV4-3 and TRBJ2-1; 7 nucleotides match TRBD1. CDR1 and CDR2 from the germline V gene are LGHNA and YSLEER. The V and J ends lost 3 bases and 3 bases, in that order; junction bases with no gene match: 5. The CDR3 is made up of 15 amino acids. The chain's CDR3 is CASSQAGTVYNEQFF. The CDR3 coding sequence is TGCGCCAGCAGCCAGGCCGGGACAGTCTACAATGAGCAGTTCTTC.

This chain connects TRBV18 to TRBJ1-3, with D tentatively TRBD1 (5 bases). Trimming took 2 bases from V and 1 from J, leaving 6 bases between them. This CDR3 is 14 amino acids long. Germline V gene lookup returns CDR1 KGHSH and CDR2 LQKENI. The CDR3 DNA sequence: TGTGCCAGCTCACCAGGGGGGTCTGGAAACACCATATATTTT. Residues: CASSPGGSGNTIYF. Together with reference TRBV18 and TRBJ1-3, the CDR3 gives the full variable domain: NAGVMQNPRHLVRRRGQEARLRCSPMKGHSHVYWYRQLPEEGLKFMVYLQKENIIDESGMPKERFSAEFPKEGPSILRIQQVVRGDSAAYFCASSPGGSGNTIYFGEGSWLTVV.

The chain carries TRBV5-1 and TRBJ2-6; 9 bases are a match to TRBD1. The junction had 7 bases not matched to a gene; V was cut back by 5 bases and J by 1 base. This CDR3 has 17 residues. Per the germline V gene, CDR1 is SGHRS and CDR2 is YFSETQ. The CDR3 sequence is CASSPDRGGSGANVLTF. CDR3 bases: TGCGCCAGCAGTCCCGACAGGGGGGGGTCTGGGGCCAACGTCCTGACTTTC.

The V and J genes are TRBV18 and TRBJ2-5, with D unresolved. From germline, CDR1 is KGHSH and CDR2 LQKENI. The CDR3 consists of 14 residues. The V end lost 1 base, the J end lost 0 bases, and 6 bases lay between the germline ends. The CDR3 loop reads CASSPRPYQETQYF. The CDR3 DNA reads TGTGCCAGCTCACCACGTCCGTACCAAGAGACCCAGTACTTC.

The chain has TRBV4-2 and TRBJ2-1; D ambiguous. Germline lookup yields CDR1 LGHNA and CDR2 YNFKEQ. CDR3 size: 13 residues. Trimming took 6 bases from V and 0 from J, leaving 6 bases between them. The CDR3 nucleotides read TGTGCCAGCAGACCAGACTCCTACAATGAGCAGTTCTTC. Protein: CASRPDSYNEQFF.

The rearrangement uses TRBV27 and TRBJ1-2, with D tentatively TRBD1 (6 bases). From germline, CDR1 is MNHEY and CDR2 SMNVEV (reference sequence). Trimming pared 3 bases from V and 8 bases from J, leaving 16 bases between. The CDR3 spans 14 residues. This CDR3 is CASSLNGGNSGYTF. The CDR3 coding sequence is TGTGCCAGCAGTTTGAATGGGGGCAACAGCGGCTACACCTTC.

The chain couples TRBV2 to TRBJ1-2, with 8 bases that match TRBD1. CDR3 size: 14 residues. Trimming took 3 bases from V and 4 from J; bases not matched to a gene: 4. The germline V gene encodes CDR1 SNHLY and CDR2 FYNNEI. The CDR3 is CASSETGDGYGYTF. CDR3 coding DNA: TGTGCCAGCAGTGAGACAGGGGATGGCTATGGCTACACCTTC.

The J gene is TRBJ2-3, the V gene TRBV9; D is perhaps TRBD2 (5 bases). Deletions cut 0 bases from V and 1 base from J, with 18 bases between. The CDR3 is 18 amino acids. Looked up from germline, CDR1 is SGDLS and CDR2 is YYNGEE. The CDR3 is CASSVGAYRVRGTDTQYF. The CDR3 DNA reads TGTGCCAGCAGCGTAGGGGCCTATAGGGTGCGGGGCACAGATACGCAGTATTTT.

The chain carries TRBV18 and TRBJ1-1; D ambiguous. The CDR3 has 15 residues. Germline values: CDR1 KGHSH, CDR2 LQKENI. V was trimmed by 3 bases and J by 0 bases, leaving 11 bases between them. The CDR3 bases are TGTGCCAGCTCACCCCTCGGCGGTGTGAACACTGAAGCTTTCTTT. It is translated as CASSPLGGVNTEAFF.

The chain recombines TRBV6-6 with TRBJ1-5, with D unclear. Trimming took off 2 bases at V and 8 bases at J, with 10 bases between the two ends. The germline gives CDR1 MNHNY, CDR2 SVGAGI (reference sequence). The CDR3 extends over 13 amino acids. The chain's CDR3 is CASSYPGYEPQHF. CDR3 nucleotides: TGTGCCAGCAGTTACCCGGGTTATGAGCCCCAGCATTTT.